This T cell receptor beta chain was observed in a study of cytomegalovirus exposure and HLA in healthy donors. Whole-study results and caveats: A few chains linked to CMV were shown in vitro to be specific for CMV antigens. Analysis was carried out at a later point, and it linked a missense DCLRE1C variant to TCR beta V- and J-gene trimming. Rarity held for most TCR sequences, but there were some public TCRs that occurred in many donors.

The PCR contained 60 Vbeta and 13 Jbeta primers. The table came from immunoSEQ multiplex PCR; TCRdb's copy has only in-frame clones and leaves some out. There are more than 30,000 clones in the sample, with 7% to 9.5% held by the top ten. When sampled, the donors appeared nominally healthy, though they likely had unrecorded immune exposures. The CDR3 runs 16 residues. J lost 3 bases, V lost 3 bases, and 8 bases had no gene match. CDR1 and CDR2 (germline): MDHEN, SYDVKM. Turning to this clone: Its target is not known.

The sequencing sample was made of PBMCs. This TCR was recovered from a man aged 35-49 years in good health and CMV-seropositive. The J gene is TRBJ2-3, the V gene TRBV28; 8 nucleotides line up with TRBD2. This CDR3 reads CASSLDGRALTDTQYF. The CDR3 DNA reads TGTGCCAGCAGTTTGGACGGGAGGGCCCTTACAGATACGCAGTATTTT.